The present T cell receptor beta chain was sequenced within a study of PD-1 blockade in classical Hodgkin lymphoma (TCRdb year 2020). About the full investigation: Nivolumab dosing was 3 mg/kg intravenously every 2 weeks, continuing until either disease progression or unacceptable toxicity. A peripheral blood immune signature of response to PD-1 blockade in classical Hodgkin lymphoma was defined using TCR beta sequencing and CyTOF.

Taken from cysteine to phenylalanine, the CDR3 has 15 residues. Only the CDR3 part of the read is kept: 45 bases, read in frame from the first base. CDR1 and CDR2, looked up from the germline V gene (reference sequence), are LNHDA and SQIVND. V ends up 3 bases short and J 4 bases short, with an unmatched junction base count of 3. The Qiagen DNeasy kit was used to extract genomic DNA from unsorted PBMCs and from the negatively selected CD4+ and CD8+ fractions. TCR beta CDR3 regions were subjected to amplification by immunoSEQ multiplex PCR with primers that anneal to V and J segments. Amplification bias was minimized using a synthetic immune receptor repertoire, and residual bias was removed computationally after sequencing. The paper's processing steps were these. Custom Python scripts were used to quantify repertoire diversity as the Shannon entropy index. The unsorted, CD4+ and CD8+ repertoires were each analyzed separately, with the exception of combined analyses, where CD4+ and CD8+ sequences were merged in silico. Clonal expansion was defined as a frequency increase of at least 2-fold after treatment compared with C1D1, and clones undetected at baseline were assigned a pseudocount of 0.5. Clones with 0 or 1 copy at C1D1 were defined as singleton clones, while clones with 2 or more copies were defined as non-singleton clones. Clones expanded in unsorted samples were assigned a CD4+, CD8+ or unknown annotation through matching of protein sequences in sorted samples from the same patient. Wilcoxon tests on paired samples were used to test diversity changes from C1D1 to C4D1. The source is immuneACCESS, and TCRdb retained only in-frame sequences with V and J called. Part of the clones is not carried over; for the studies checked, unresolved V genes explain less than half of this, and the remainder is unexplained. From that table come the V and J calls and clone size; the DNA was used to work out D and trimming. The sample table records roughly 50,000 clones; over 70% of these occur just once. Approximately 15% of the sample rests with the top ten.

Overall study results and their limits: Baseline TCR diversity was reported to be lower in newly diagnosed patients than in healthy donors and to be lower still in relapsed/refractory patients. Among trial patients, those achieving complete response had baseline diversity similar to that of newly diagnosed patients, while diversity was significantly lower in partial responders and progressors. Patients starting nivolumab less than 1 year after ASCT had lower diversity and were excluded from later analyses to avoid confounding by immune reconstitution. The study was restricted to a single clinical trial cohort, and the causes of repertoire differences, possibly disease activity or prior therapy, were left undefined. A significant rise by C4D1 was seen in CD4+ but not CD8+ TCR diversity (p=0.0027 vs p=0.16), with the rise being most apparent in complete responders (p=0.02).

The intended sense of this specimen's time point label: cycle 1 day 1 (C1D1), immediately before nivolumab initiation. Relapse after autologous stem cell transplantation had occurred in all trial patients, and cohorts A, B and C were distinguished by prior brentuximab vedotin exposure. The trial cohort included 55 to 60 patients with relapsed/refractory classical Hodgkin lymphoma, and each patient had a best overall response of complete response, partial response or progressive disease. Single-agent nivolumab was administered to trial patients in the multi-cohort phase II CheckMate 205 trial. An independent review committee assessed best overall response by applying the 2007 International Working Group response criteria. Trial PBMCs were obtained immediately prior to nivolumab initiation (C1D1) and on therapy at cycle 2 day 1 and cycle 4 day 1. After peripheral blood was drawn into 8 mL Vacutainer Cell Preparation Tubes, PBMCs were isolated by centrifugation and then cryopreserved.

A note on this clone: The antigen it binds to is not known. Base qualities are not at hand, and no much larger clone is one base apart.

The source is a human donor with classical Hodgkin lymphoma. This specimen was peripheral blood mononuclear cells (PBMCs), taken at baseline. The rearrangement joined TRBV19 to TRBJ2-7, and TRBD2 matches 13 of the central bases. The DNA is TGTGCCAGTAGTATTGGACTAGCGGGAGCGTACGAGCAGTACTTC. Translated, this is CASSIGLAGAYEQYF.